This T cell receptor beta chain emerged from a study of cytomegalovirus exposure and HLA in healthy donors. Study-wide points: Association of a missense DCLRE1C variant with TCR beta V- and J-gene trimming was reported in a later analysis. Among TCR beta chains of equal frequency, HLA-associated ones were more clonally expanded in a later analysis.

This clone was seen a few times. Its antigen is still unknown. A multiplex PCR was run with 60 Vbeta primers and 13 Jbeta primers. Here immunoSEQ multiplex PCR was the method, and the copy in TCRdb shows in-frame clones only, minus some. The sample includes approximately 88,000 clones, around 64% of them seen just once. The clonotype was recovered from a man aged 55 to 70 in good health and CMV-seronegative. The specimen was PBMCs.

The CDR3 region is CASSSPPPLSGRGGYQETQYF. CDR3 DNA sequence: TGTGCCAGCAGTTCCCCCCCTCCCCTTAGCGGGAGAGGGGGGTACCAAGAGACCCAGTACTTC. This chain connects TRBV27 to TRBJ2-5, with 9 bases identical to TRBD2. The CDR3 length is 21 residues. V shed 4 bases and J 0 bases; nucleotides not matched to a gene: 21. CDR1 and CDR2 from the germline V gene are MNHEY and SMNVEV (reference sequence).